This T cell receptor (beta chain) is from a study of identical twins (dated by TCRdb to the mid-2010s). In the study overall: The study deep-sequenced TCR alpha and beta repertoires from monozygotic twins, unrelated adults of various ages and cord blood to test whether fetal clonotypes persist. Replicate twin experiments were performed at different times using different library preparation protocols to rule out contamination. General study outcomes and caveats: Compared with coincidental sharing between unrelated individuals, out-of-frame TCR alpha sequences shared between twins had an excess of sequences with low generation probability. Fewer insertions were carried by abundant cord blood beta clonotypes; a weaker similar trend was observed in young adult naive repertoires, while no such trend was observed in memory repertoires. Excess twin sharing in beta out-of-frame sequences was weaker because fewer shared sequences lowered the signal-to-noise ratio. Zero-insertion analyses could be partly confounded by invariant T cells such as MAIT and iNKT, although diverse VJ usage argued against such confounding for most clonotypes. Because the same donors could not be followed over many years, the conclusions relied on cross-sectional statistical analysis. Out-of-frame TCR alpha sharing in monozygotic twins was systematically underestimated by recombination models, whereas sharing between unrelated individuals was in agreement with the recombination models.

Library preparation used 5' RACE. Sequencing took place on an Illumina HiSeq 2000. Template switching added a universal primer binding site, and the final cDNA carried a unique molecular identifier that allowed TCR cDNA molecules to be counted accurately. Specific primers in the conserved constant-segment region were used to synthesize first-strand cDNA for TCR alpha and beta chains. To control for contamination, each cDNA library was double barcoded with a SMART-Mk sample barcode plus Illumina barcodes. TruSeq adapter sequences, together with Illumina sample barcodes, were added in two successive PCR steps. The TCR alpha and beta cDNA libraries were sequenced on the Illumina HiSeq platform using custom primers. Per the authors' processing: MiGEC processed the raw reads to extract unique molecular identifiers, while MiXCR was used to determine the CDR3 positions. Recombination models were inferred per individual with the repgenHMM and IGoR tools using an EM algorithm. Shared clonotypes were analyzed with the tcR package in R, and sharing was normalized by the product of cloneset sizes. To study raw recombination free of thymic and clonal selection effects, out-of-frame nonproductive sequences were analyzed. Through fastp at Q25 and MiXCR, TCRdb rebuilt clones from the public reads, retaining in-frame beta chains. Every CDR3 protein is listed once, alongside the most common genes and DNA of its rows. The V and J calls, along with clone size, are taken from TCRdb and not from the paper's own processing. Counted in this sample were under 450,000 distinct CDR3 sequences; about 18% of them appeared once. Roughly 12% of the sample lies in the top ten.

Including cysteine and phenylalanine, the CDR3 has 13 amino acids. The sequence is cut down to CDR3 DNA, 39 bases in frame from base 1. Germline trimming amounts to 6 bases on V and 6 bases on J, with 8 as the count of junction bases outside the gene matches. Every donor in the study was a healthy Caucasian. Three unrelated non-twin adults were also sequenced: a male aged 18 to 30, a male aged 50 to 60 and a female aged 50 to 60. Miltenyi CD45RO+ enrichment and human naive T-cell isolation kits were used to isolate memory (CD45RO+) and naive T cells from PBMC. On this clonotype itself: Which antigen it targets is not known. No base qualities exist here, and no much larger clone lies one base off it.

The sequence links TRBV12-3 or TRBV12-4 to TRBJ2-7; TRBD1 aligns with 7 central bases. The receptor was derived from a man aged 50 to 59 in good health. Sequenced: naive T cells sorted from blood. Interpreted using the paper, the cell subset or site label stands for: cells isolated with a human naive T-cell isolation kit. The nucleotide sequence is given as TGTGCCAGCAGACGGGACAGCACGGGCGAGCAGTACTTC. The encoded protein is CASRRDSTGEQYF.